Listed below are T cell receptor beta chains from one sample, sequenced in a study of neurological immune-mediated disorders. TCRdb itself ran the 5' RACE reads through MiXCR, one entry per CDR3 protein. The table includes approximately 86,000 distinct CDR3 sequences, 2.6% detected once. Sequenced input: PBMCs. These receptors were obtained from a woman in her 30s with multiple sclerosis. The CDR3 runs from the conserved cysteine through the conserved F or W.

J: TRBJ2-2; V: TRBV9; length: 14; CDR3: CASSAGRDTGELFF
J: TRBJ1-2; V: TRBV27; length: 15; CDR3: CASTSLGASVYGYTF
J: TRBJ2-5; V: TRBV5-1; length: 15; CDR3: CASSHGQGNLGTQYF
J: TRBJ1-2; V: TRBV7-9; length: 14; CDR3: CASSAGTGNYGYTF
J: TRBJ2-5; V: TRBV27; length: 13; CDR3: CASRPAGVETQYF
J: TRBJ2-2; V: TRBV28; length: 19; CDR3: CASSLATLIAGGLFGELFF
J: TRBJ1-5; V: TRBV20-1; length: 14; CDR3: CSARKGSNNQPQHF
J: TRBJ2-7; V: TRBV6-2/TRBV6-3; length: 14; CDR3: CASRMGQGWGEQYF
J: TRBJ1-1; V: TRBV29-1; length: 11; CDR3: CSVEGVTEAFF
J: TRBJ1-2; V: TRBV5-6; length: 16; CDR3: CASSVGGGAGLSGYTF
J: TRBJ2-7; V: TRBV29-1; length: 15; CDR3: CSVEDQAGGPPKQYF
J: TRBJ2-1; V: TRBV12-3/TRBV12-4; length: 14; CDR3: CASSWTDLYNEQFF
J: TRBJ1-2; V: TRBV6-5; length: 14; CDR3: CASSMTPLPYGYTF
J: TRBJ2-7; V: TRBV7-9; length: 14; CDR3: CASSQSGLEDEQYF
J: TRBJ2-2; V: TRBV20-1; length: 14; CDR3: CSARDLRGPGELFF
J: TRBJ2-7; V: TRBV9; length: 15; CDR3: CASSPGLSSHYEQYF
J: TRBJ1-2; V: TRBV20-1; length: 12; CDR3: CSARKDSYGYTF
J: TRBJ2-5; V: TRBV5-1; length: 14; CDR3: CASSQGTGKETQYF
J: TRBJ2-7; V: TRBV9; length: 14; CDR3: CASSASGRVGEQYF
J: TRBJ2-1; V: TRBV11-2; length: 14; CDR3: CASSYWTDGNEQFF
J: TRBJ2-3; V: TRBV20-1; length: 13; CDR3: CSARDYRTDTQYF
J: TRBJ1-2; V: TRBV20-1; length: 14; CDR3: CSAEAGSLNYGYTF
J: TRBJ2-7; V: TRBV29-1; length: 11; CDR3: CSARAGHEQYF
J: TRBJ1-1; V: TRBV6-2/TRBV6-3; length: 13; CDR3: CASRYIADTEAFF
J: TRBJ2-3; V: TRBV7-8; length: 17; CDR3: CASSPLGSDPSTDTQYF
J: TRBJ2-3; V: TRBV29-1; length: 15; CDR3: CSVDRGGVQGDTQYF
J: TRBJ2-1; V: TRBV7-9; length: 16; CDR3: CASSSGPGLAGNEQFF
J: TRBJ1-4; V: TRBV4-3; length: 18; CDR3: CASSQDAQGAATNEKLFF
J: TRBJ2-7; V: TRBV4-3; length: 17; CDR3: CASSQDVAGVGTYEQYF
J: TRBJ2-2; V: TRBV27; length: 18; CDR3: CASSPGPRGGYFPGELFF
J: TRBJ2-7; V: TRBV3-1; length: 15; CDR3: CASSQQGSGSYEQYF
J: TRBJ1-4; V: TRBV20-1; length: 14; CDR3: CSARRETTNEKLFF
J: TRBJ2-7; V: TRBV28; length: 12; CDR3: CATRTASYEQYF
J: TRBJ2-1; V: TRBV4-2; length: 12; CDR3: CASSRSTNEQFF
J: TRBJ1-2; V: TRBV10-3; length: 14; CDR3: CAIRRDGTNYGYTF
J: TRBJ2-2; V: TRBV12-3/TRBV12-4; length: 11; CDR3: CASSFIGELFF
J: TRBJ2-1; V: TRBV7-8; length: 12; CDR3: CASRDNYNEQFF
J: TRBJ1-3; V: TRBV9; length: 15; CDR3: CASSVTSGPGNTIYF
J: TRBJ1-2; V: TRBV20-1; length: 13; CDR3: CSARDVGAYGYTF
J: TRBJ2-1; V: TRBV6-2/TRBV6-3; length: 15; CDR3: CASSFLAGGPQEQFF
J: TRBJ1-1; V: TRBV27; length: 14; CDR3: CASRVRTGAPEAFF
J: TRBJ1-5; V: TRBV5-1; length: 14; CDR3: CASSVGQGSEPQHF